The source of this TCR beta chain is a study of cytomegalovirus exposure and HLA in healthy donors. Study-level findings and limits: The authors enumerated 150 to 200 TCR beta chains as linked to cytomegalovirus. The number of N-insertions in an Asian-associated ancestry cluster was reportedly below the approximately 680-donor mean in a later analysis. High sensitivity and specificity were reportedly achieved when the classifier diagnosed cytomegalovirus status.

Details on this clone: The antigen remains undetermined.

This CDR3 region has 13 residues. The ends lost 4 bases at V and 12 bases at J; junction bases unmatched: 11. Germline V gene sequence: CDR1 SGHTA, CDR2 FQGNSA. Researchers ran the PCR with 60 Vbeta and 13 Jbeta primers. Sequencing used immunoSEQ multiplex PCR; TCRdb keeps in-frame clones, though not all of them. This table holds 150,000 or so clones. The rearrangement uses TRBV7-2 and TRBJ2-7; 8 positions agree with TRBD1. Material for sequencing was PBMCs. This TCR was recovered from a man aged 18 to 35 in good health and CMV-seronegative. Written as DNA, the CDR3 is TGTGCCAGCAGCTCCCAACCGGGACAGGTCTGGTACTTC. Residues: CASSSQPGQVWYF.